Below are 11 T cell receptor beta chains sequenced from a single sample in a study of control samples from healthy donors and cancer patients. Measured with immunoSEQ multiplex PCR; TCRdb has only the in-frame clones, and not every one. The table includes 84,000 or so clones, about nine tenths detected once. The sequencing input was blood. These receptors all stem from a man in his thirties or forties in good health.

V and J are TRBV2 and TRBJ2-1, with D possibly TRBD1 on 6 matching bases. CDR1 SNHLY and CDR2 FYNNEI come from the germline V gene. V dropped 7 bases and J dropped 4 bases, with 20 bases sitting between them. This CDR3 region has 16 residues. This CDR3 is CASTQNRLGAYNEQFF. The DNA for the CDR3 is TGTGCCAGCACCCAAAACAGGCTGGGGGCGTACAATGAGCAGTTCTTC.

The rearrangement uses TRBV6-6 and TRBJ1-1; D is uncertain. This CDR3 has 14 residues. The germline gives CDR1 MNHNY, CDR2 SVGAGI (reference sequence). The V gene lost 4 bases and the J gene lost 1 base, with 10 bases spanning the gap. The CDR3 reads CASSFYAGNTEAFF. In nucleotides, the CDR3 is TGTGCCAGCAGTTTTTACGCGGGGAACACTGAAGCTTTCTTT.

V and J are TRBV7-9 and TRBJ2-6, with D unclear. Germline values: CDR1 SEHNR, CDR2 FQNEAQ (reference sequence). This CDR3 contains 18 residues. Trimming left V 5 bases short and J 0 bases short, with 17 bases between. CDR3 amino acids: CASSTHNLGISGANVLTF. Here the CDR3 DNA reads TGTGCCAGCAGCACCCATAATCTAGGGATCTCTGGGGCCAACGTCCTGACTTTC.

The V and J genes are TRBV6-6 and TRBJ2-4; 9 positions match TRBD1. Germline V lookup: CDR1 MNHNY, CDR2 SVGAGI (reference sequence). The junction had 7 bases not matched to a gene; V was cut back by 5 bases and J by 8 bases. CDR3 length equals 14 residues. The CDR3 nucleotides read TGTGCCAGCAGTAAGGGACAGGGAGAGGACATTCAGTACTTC. As protein: CASSKGQGEDIQYF.

The chain links TRBV3-1 (or the pseudogene TRBV3-2) to TRBJ1-2, with D uncertain. V lost 3 bases and J 7 bases, leaving 6 bases between the germline ends. This CDR3 has 11 residues. CDR1 is LGHDT, CDR2 YNNKEL, per germline (reference sequence). The CDR3 nucleotides read TGTGCCAGCAGCCACGGTGGTGGCTACACCTTC. It translates to CASSHGGGYTF.

The DNA of the CDR3 is TGCGCCAGCAGCTTGGAAGGGGGATTTGGCTACACCTTC. Translating it yields CASSLEGGFGYTF. The gene calls are TRBV5-1 and TRBJ1-2, with a possible D match to TRBD1 (6 bases). Germline assignment: CDR1 SGHRS and CDR2 YFSETQ. Trimming took off 0 bases at V and 7 bases at J, with 10 bases between the two ends. The CDR3 extends over 13 amino acids.

This clone was recorded once. The V gene is TRBV29-1, the J gene TRBJ2-4, with TRBD1 matching over 7 bases. This CDR3 is built from 11 residues. Germline lookup yields CDR1 SQVTM and CDR2 ANQGSEA. Trimming took 5 bases from V and 8 from J; bases not matched to a gene: 3. As DNA, the CDR3 is TGCAGCGTTCTACAGGGGTACATTCAGTACTTC. This sequence encodes CSVLQGYIQYF.

The rearrangement joins TRBV3-1 (or the pseudogene TRBV3-2) to TRBJ1-1, with D tentatively TRBD1 (5 bases). The CDR3 is 16 amino acids. The germline CDR1 and CDR2 sequences are LGHDT and YNNKEL (reference sequence). V dropped 1 base and J dropped 7 bases, with 19 bases sitting between them. Here the CDR3 DNA reads TGTGCCAGCAGCCAAGGACACCGGGCGGGACTAGTTGAAGCTTTCTTT. Its translation is CASSQGHRAGLVEAFF.

This clone was seen only once. The chain combines TRBV9 with TRBJ1-2; TRBD1 might be the D (5 bases). Trimming pared 2 bases from V and 1 base from J, leaving 12 bases between. Germline V gives CDR1 SGDLS, CDR2 YYNGEE. CDR3 length equals 15 residues. The CDR3 nucleotides read TGTGCCAGCAGCGTGACCGGGACGGTTAACTATGGCTACACCTTC. The encoded protein is CASSVTGTVNYGYTF.

The V gene is TRBV11-2, the J gene TRBJ2-5; TRBD1 aligns across 7 bases. Per the germline V gene, CDR1 is SGHAT and CDR2 is FQNNGV. Losses at the gene ends were 4 bases for V and 1 base for J; bases not matched to a gene: 6. The CDR3 spans 15 residues. The CDR3, as DNA: TGTGCCAGCAGCTCCCAGACAGGGCGCCAAGAGACCCAGTACTTC. It specifies CASSSQTGRQETQYF.

The gene calls are TRBV5-1 and TRBJ2-7, with D tentatively TRBD1 (6 bases). Between the trimmed V and J ends, which lost 0 bases and 2 bases, there was a span of 9 bases. Germline V gene sequence: CDR1 SGHRS, CDR2 YFSETQ. This CDR3 region has 14 residues. The CDR3 DNA follows: TGCGCCAGCAGCTTGGCAGGGGATCCCTACGAGCAGTACTTC. This encodes CASSLAGDPYEQYF. The full variable domain, with the rest looked up from reference TRBV5-1 and TRBJ2-7, is KAGVTQTPRYLIKTRGQQVTLSCSPISGHRSVSWYQQTPGQGLQFLFEYFSETQRNKGNFPGRFSGRQFSNSRSEMNVSTLELGDSALYLCASSLAGDPYEQYFGPGTRLTVT.